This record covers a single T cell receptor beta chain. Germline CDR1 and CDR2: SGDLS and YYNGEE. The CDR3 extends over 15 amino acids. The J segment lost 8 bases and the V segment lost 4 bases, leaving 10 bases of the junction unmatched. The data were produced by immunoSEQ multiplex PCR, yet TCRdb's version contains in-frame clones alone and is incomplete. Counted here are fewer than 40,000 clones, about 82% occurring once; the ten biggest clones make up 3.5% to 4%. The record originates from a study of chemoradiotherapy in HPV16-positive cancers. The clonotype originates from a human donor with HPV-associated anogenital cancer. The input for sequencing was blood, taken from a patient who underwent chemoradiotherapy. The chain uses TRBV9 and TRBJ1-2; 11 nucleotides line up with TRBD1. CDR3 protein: CASSIRPGQGGGYTF. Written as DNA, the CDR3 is TGTGCCAGCAGCATTCGTCCGGGACAGGGGGGCGGCTACACCTTC.